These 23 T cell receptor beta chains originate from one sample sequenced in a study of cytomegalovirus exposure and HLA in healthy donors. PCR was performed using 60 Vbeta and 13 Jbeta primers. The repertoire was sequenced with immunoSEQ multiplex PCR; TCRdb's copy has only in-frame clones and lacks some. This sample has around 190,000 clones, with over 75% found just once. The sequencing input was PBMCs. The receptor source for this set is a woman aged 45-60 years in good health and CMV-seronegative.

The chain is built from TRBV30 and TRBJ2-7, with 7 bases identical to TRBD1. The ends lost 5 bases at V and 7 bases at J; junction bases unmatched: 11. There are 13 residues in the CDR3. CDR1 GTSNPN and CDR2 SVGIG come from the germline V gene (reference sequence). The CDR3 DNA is TGTGCCTGGGCTTGGGACAGATCTGGGGAGCAGTACTTC. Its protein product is CAWAWDRSGEQYF.

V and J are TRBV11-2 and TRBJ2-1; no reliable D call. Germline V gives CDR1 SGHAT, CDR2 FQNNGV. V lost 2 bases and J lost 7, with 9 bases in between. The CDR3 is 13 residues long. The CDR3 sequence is CASSLQRVNEQFF. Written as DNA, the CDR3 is TGTGCCAGCAGCTTACAACGGGTAAATGAGCAGTTCTTC. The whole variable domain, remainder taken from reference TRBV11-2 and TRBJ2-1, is EAGVAQSPRYKIIEKRQSVAFWCNPISGHATLYWYQQILGQGPKLLIQFQNNGVVDDSQLPKDRFSAERLKGVDSTLKIQPAKLEDSAVYLCASSLQRVNEQFFGPGTRLTVL.

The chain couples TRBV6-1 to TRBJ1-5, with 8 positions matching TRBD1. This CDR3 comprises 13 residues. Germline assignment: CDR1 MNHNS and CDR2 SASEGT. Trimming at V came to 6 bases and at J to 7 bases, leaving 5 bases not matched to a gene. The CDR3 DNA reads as TGTGCCAGCAGCAGGGGGCGAGAACAGCCCCAGCATTTT. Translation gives CASSRGREQPQHF.

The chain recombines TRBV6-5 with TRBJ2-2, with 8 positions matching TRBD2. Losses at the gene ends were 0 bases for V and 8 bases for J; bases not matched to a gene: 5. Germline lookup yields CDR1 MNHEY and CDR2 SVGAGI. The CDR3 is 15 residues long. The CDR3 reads CASSYSLAGRGELFF. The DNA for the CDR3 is TGTGCCAGCAGTTACTCTTTAGCGGGACGAGGGGAGCTGTTTTTT.

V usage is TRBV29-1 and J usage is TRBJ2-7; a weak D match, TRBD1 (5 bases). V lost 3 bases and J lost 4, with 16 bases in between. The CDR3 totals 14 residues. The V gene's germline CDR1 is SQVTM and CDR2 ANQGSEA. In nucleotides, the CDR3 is TGCAGCGTTGAGAGCCAGGCGTCAGGGTACGAGCAGTACTTC. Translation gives CSVESQASGYEQYF.

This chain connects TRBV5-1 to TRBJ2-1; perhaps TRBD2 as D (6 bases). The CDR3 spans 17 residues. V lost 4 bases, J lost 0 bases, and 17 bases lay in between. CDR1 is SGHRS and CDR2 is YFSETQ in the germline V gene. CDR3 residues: CASSQRPRGSSYNEQFF. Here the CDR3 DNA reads TGCGCCAGCAGCCAAAGACCCCGGGGGAGCTCCTACAATGAGCAGTTCTTC.

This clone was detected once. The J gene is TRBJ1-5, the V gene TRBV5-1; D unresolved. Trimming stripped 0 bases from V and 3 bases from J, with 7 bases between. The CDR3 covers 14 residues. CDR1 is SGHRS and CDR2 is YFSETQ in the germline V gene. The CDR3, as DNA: TGCGCCAGCAGCTTGGGAGACATCAATCAGCCCCAGCATTTT. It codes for CASSLGDINQPQHF.

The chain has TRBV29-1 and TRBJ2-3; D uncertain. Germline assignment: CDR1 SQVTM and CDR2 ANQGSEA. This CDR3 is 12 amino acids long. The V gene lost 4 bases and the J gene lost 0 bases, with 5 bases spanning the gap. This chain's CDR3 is CSVVRSTDTQYF. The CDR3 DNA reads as TGCAGCGTTGTGAGGAGCACAGATACGCAGTATTTT.

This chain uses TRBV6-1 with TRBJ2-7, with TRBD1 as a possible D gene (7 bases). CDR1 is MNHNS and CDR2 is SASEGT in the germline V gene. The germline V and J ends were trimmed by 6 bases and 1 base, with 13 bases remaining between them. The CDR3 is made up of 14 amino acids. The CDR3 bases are TGTGCCAGCAGCGGCAGGGGGGTTTCCTACGAGCAGTACTTC. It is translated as CASSGRGVSYEQYF.

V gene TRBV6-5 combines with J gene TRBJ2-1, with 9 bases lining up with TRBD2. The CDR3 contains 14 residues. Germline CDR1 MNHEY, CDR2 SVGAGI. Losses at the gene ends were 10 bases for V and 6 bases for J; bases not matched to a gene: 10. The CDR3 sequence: CATRRREGFNEQFF. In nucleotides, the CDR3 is TGTGCCACTCGACGGCGGGAGGGGTTCAATGAGCAGTTCTTC.

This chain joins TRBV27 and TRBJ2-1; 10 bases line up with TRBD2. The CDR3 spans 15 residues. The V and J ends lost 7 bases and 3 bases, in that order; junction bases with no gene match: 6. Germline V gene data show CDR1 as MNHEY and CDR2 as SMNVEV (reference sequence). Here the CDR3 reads CASTASGSYYNEQFF. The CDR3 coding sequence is TGTGCCAGCACCGCTAGCGGGAGTTACTACAATGAGCAGTTCTTC.

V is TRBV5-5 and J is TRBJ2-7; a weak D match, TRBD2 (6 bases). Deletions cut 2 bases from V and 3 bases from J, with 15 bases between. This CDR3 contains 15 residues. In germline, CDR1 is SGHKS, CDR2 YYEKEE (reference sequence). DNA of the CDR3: TGTGCCAGCAGCTTCCTCGGGGACTCGAACTACGAGCAGTACTTC. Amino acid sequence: CASSFLGDSNYEQYF. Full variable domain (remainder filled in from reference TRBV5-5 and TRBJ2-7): DAGVTQSPTHLIKTRGQQVTLRCSPISGHKSVSWYQQVLGQGPQFIFQYYEKEERGRGNFPDRFSARQFPNYSSELNVNALLLGDSALYLCASSFLGDSNYEQYFGPGTRLTVT.

The CDR3 reads CATSRDAPRDSGNTIYF. The CDR3 DNA is TGTGCCACCAGCAGAGATGCCCCCAGGGACTCTGGAAACACCATATATTTT. The chain combines TRBV15 with TRBJ1-3, with D possibly being TRBD1 (5 bases). V was pared by 0 bases and J by 0 bases, with 12 bases between. Germline assignment: CDR1 LNHNV and CDR2 YYDKDF (reference sequence). The CDR3 spans 17 residues.

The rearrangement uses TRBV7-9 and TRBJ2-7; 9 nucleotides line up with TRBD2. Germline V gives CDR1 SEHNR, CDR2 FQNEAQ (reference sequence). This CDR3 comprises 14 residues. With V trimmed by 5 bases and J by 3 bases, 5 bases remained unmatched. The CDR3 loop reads CASSLSGRVYEQYF. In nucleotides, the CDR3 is TGTGCCAGCAGCCTTAGCGGGAGAGTCTACGAGCAGTACTTC.

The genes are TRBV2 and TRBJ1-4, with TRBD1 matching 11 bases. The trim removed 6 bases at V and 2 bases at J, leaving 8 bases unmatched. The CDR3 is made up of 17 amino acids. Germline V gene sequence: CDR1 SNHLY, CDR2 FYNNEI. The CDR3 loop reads CASSRTGGMGTNEKLFF. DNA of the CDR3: TGTGCCAGCAGCAGGACAGGGGGCATGGGGACTAATGAAAAACTGTTTTTT.

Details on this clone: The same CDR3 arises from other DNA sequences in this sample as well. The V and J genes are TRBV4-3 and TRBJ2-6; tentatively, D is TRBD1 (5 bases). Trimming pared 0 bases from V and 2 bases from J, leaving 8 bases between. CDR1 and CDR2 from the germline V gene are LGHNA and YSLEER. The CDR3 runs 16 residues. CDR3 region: CASSQDRGTGANVLTF. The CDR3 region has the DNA TGCGCCAGCAGCCAAGATAGGGGAACTGGGGCCAACGTCCTGACTTTC.

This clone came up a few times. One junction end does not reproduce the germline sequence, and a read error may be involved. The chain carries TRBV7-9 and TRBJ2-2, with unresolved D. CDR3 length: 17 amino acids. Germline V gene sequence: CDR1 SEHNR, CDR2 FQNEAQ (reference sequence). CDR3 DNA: TGTTCCAGCAGCTTAGAAGGTACCGTTCGGGTCACCGGGGAGCTGTTTTTT. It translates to CSSSLEGTVRVTGELFF.

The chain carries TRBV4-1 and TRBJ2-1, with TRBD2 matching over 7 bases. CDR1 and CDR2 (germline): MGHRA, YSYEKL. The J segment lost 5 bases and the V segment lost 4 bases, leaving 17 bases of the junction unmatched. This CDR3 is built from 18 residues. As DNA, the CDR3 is TGCGCCAGCAGCCCTGCAGCCGGGCGGGGGATTGGTAACAATGAGCAGTTCTTC. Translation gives CASSPAAGRGIGNNEQFF.

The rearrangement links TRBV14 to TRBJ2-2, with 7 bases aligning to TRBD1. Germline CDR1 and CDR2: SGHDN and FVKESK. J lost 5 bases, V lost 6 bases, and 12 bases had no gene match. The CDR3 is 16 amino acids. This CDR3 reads CASRFSDRRGTGELFF. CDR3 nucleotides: TGTGCCAGCAGATTCTCGGACAGGAGAGGTACCGGGGAGCTGTTTTTT.

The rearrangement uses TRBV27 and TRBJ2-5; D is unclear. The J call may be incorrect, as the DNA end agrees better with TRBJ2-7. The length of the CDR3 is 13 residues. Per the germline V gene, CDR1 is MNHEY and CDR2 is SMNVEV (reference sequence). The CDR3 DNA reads TGTGCCAGCAGCCCAGGTCCCACCTACGAGCAGTACTTC. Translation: CASSPGPTYEQYF.

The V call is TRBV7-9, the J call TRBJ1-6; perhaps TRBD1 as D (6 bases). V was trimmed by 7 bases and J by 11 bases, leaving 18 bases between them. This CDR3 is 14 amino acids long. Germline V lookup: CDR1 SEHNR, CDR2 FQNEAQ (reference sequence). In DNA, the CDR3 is TGTGCCAGCACCTCGACCACAGGGAGTACACCCCTCCACTTT. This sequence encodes CASTSTTGSTPLHF.

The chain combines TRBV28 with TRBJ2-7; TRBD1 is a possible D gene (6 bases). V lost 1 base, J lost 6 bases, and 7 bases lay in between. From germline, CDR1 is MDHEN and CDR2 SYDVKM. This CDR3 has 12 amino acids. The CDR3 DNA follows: TGTGCCAGCAGTTTATTACAGGGCGAGCAGTACTTC. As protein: CASSLLQGEQYF.

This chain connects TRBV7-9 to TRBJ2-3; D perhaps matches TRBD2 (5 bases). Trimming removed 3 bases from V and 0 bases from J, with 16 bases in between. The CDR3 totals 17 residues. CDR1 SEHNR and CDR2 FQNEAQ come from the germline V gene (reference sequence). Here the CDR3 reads CASSFIPPRGSTDTQYF. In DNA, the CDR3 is TGTGCCAGCAGCTTTATACCACCCCGGGGTAGCACAGATACGCAGTATTTT.